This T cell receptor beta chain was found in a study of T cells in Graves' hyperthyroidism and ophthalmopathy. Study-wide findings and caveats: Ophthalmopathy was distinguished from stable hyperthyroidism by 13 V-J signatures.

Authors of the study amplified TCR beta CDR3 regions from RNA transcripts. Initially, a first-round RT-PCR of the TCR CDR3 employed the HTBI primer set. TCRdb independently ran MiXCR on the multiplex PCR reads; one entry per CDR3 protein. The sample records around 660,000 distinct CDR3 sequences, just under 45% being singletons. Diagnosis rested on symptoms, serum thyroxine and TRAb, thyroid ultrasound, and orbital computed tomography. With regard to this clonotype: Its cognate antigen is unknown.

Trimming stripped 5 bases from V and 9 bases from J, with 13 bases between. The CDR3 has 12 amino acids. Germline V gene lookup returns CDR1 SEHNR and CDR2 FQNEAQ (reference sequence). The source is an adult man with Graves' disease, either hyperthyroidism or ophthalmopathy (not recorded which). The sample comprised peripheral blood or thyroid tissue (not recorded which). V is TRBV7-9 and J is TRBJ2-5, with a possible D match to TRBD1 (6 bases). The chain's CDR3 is CASSLRSGAQYF. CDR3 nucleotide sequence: TGTGCCAGCAGCCTAAGATCAGGGGCCCAGTACTTC. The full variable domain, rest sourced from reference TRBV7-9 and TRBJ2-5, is DTGVSQNPRHKITKRGQNVTFRCDPISEHNRLYWYRQTLGQGPEFLTYFQNEAQLEKSRLLSDRFSAERPKGSFSTLEIQRTEQGDSAMYLCASSLRSGAQYFGPGTRLLVL.